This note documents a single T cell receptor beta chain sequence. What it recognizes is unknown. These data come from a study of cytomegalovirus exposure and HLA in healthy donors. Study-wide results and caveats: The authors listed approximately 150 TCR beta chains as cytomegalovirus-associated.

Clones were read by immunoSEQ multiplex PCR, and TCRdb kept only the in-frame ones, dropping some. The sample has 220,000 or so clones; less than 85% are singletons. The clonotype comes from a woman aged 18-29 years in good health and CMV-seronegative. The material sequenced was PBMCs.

This CDR3 is CASSGGGEVAGELFF. The CDR3, as DNA: TGTGCCAGCAGTGGAGGGGGCGAAGTCGCCGGGGAGCTGTTTTTT. V usage is TRBV25-1 and J usage is TRBJ2-2; TRBD1 matches 7 bases. Trimming removed 4 bases from V and 6 bases from J; junction bases left unmatched: 8. This CDR3 has 15 residues. Germline-derived CDR1 and CDR2 are MGHDK and SYGVNS.